This T cell receptor beta chain was sequenced during a study of blood T cell repertoires in COVID-19. Method: immunoSEQ multiplex PCR; TCRdb's copy keeps in-frame clones and lacks some. The repertoire holds under 450,000 clones, with roughly 87% as singletons. Germline V gives CDR1 GTSNPN, CDR2 SVGIG (reference sequence). The length of the CDR3 is 13 residues. The ends were cut back, 5 bases at V and 7 bases at J, with 12 bases in the middle. With respect to this clone: At the DNA level, this CDR3 is encoded by other sequences in the same sample as well.

Which cohort a participant joined came from the clinical history participants gave. The clonotype was recovered from a woman in her forties or fifties who had recovered from COVID-19. The sample taken for sequencing was PBMCs or T cells enriched from blood (not recorded which). The chain employs TRBV30 and TRBJ1-6; D is undetermined. CDR3 region: CAWSEGGNSPLHF. Written as DNA, the CDR3 is TGTGCCTGGTCAGAGGGCGGCAATTCACCCCTCCACTTT. Full variable domain (rest looked up from reference TRBV30 and TRBJ1-6): SQTIHQWPATLVQPVGSPLSLECTVEGTSNPNLYWYRQAAGRGLQLLFYSVGIGQISSEVPQNLSASRPQDRQFILSSKKLLLSDSGFYLCAWSEGGNSPLHFGNGTRLTVT.